A single sample gave rise to the 26 T cell receptor beta chains below, sequenced in a study of blood T cells in healthy people across ages (dated by TCRdb to the mid-2010s). Libraries were built with 5' RACE. TCRdb lists the instrument as Illumina HiSeq 2500. A second about 7 to 12 cycle PCR used a sample-barcoded 5' primer and a J-beta primer mix. The public reads were quality trimmed at Q25 with fastp and then assembled into clones with MiXCR by TCRdb, keeping productive beta chains. Rows are combined by CDR3 protein, so each entry shows the most common genes and DNA. This sample holds about 1.4 million distinct CDR3 sequences; 59% were observed only once. The ten largest clones add up to roughly 7% of the sample. Material: blood. The source of these receptors is a man younger than 30 in good health.

This chain uses TRBV5-6 with TRBJ2-1, with D perhaps being TRBD1 or TRBD2 (5 bases each). CDR3 length equals 14 residues. Germline-derived CDR1 and CDR2 are SGHDT and YYEEEE. V gave up 0 bases and J gave up 5 bases, with 9 bases separating them. This chain's CDR3 is CASSLGDGHNEQFF. CDR3 coding DNA: TGTGCCAGCAGCTTGGGGGACGGACACAATGAGCAGTTCTTC.

The chain combines TRBV3-1 with TRBJ2-1; D gene uncertain. The CDR3 loop spans 14 amino acids. Germline loops: CDR1 LGHDT, CDR2 YNNKEL (reference sequence). V was cut by 1 base and J by 10 bases, with 14 bases left in between. CDR3 sequence reads: CASSQGDWVGEQFF. In DNA form, the CDR3 reads TGTGCCAGCAGCCAAGGGGATTGGGTGGGGGAGCAGTTCTTC.

The chain carries TRBV20-1 and TRBJ2-1; D is uncertain. Germline CDR1 and CDR2: DFQATT and SNEGSKA (reference sequence). Trimming left V 4 bases short and J 6 bases short, with 7 bases between. The CDR3 is 11 residues long. The CDR3 loop is CSATFSNEQFF. CDR3 DNA sequence: TGCAGTGCTACCTTCTCCAATGAGCAGTTCTTC.

The genes are TRBV20-1 and TRBJ2-7; 11 bases match TRBD1. The germline CDR1 and CDR2 sequences are DFQATT and SNEGSKA (reference sequence). The CDR3 has 16 residues. V lost 4 bases, J lost 2 bases, and 10 bases stayed unmatched. CDR3 nucleotides: TGCAGTGCTACTACCGCGGGGGGACAGGGGGCCTACGAGCAGTACTTC. Translated, it gives CSATTAGGQGAYEQYF.

The chain combines TRBV4-2 with TRBJ2-5; the D gene is possibly TRBD2 (5 bases). V lost 4 bases and J lost 5, with 14 bases in between. Germline lookup yields CDR1 LGHNA and CDR2 YNFKEQ. CDR3 length equals 14 residues. CDR3 amino acids: CASSPPGSGETQYF. CDR3 DNA: TGTGCCAGCAGCCCTCCCGGGTCGGGGGAGACCCAGTACTTC.

This clonotype was seen a single time. CDR3 sequence reads: CASQSDRTYEQYF. For the CDR3, the DNA is TGTGCCAGCCAATCGGACAGGACCTACGAGCAGTACTTC. This sequence joins TRBV6-5 and TRBJ2-7; 7 nucleotides align to TRBD1. Per the germline V gene, CDR1 is MNHEY and CDR2 is SVGAGI. CDR3 size: 13 residues. Germline trimming cut 8 bases from V and 2 bases from J; bases unmatched to any gene: 6.

The CDR3 nucleotides read TGCGCCAGCAGCTTGGTAGCGGGAGTAGATCCCTACGAGCAGTACTTC. This translates into CASSLVAGVDPYEQYF. The chain couples TRBV5-1 to TRBJ2-7; TRBD2 matches 9 bases. The germline V gene encodes CDR1 SGHRS and CDR2 YFSETQ. The CDR3 is made up of 16 amino acids. The ends lost 0 bases at V and 2 bases at J; junction bases unmatched: 6.

The genes are TRBV6-1 and TRBJ1-2; D is unresolved. This CDR3 has 16 amino acids. Deletions cut 3 bases from V and 4 bases from J, with 18 bases between. From germline, CDR1 is MNHNS and CDR2 SASEGT. The CDR3 bases are TGTGCCAGCAGTGATGCCGCCGGCCCTCGGGGCTATGGCTACACCTTC. Translating it yields CASSDAAGPRGYGYTF.

This chain connects TRBV28 to TRBJ2-7; 7 bases are a match to TRBD1. The V and J ends lost 5 bases and 3 bases, in that order; junction bases with no gene match: 10. This CDR3 is built from 15 residues. The V gene's germline CDR1 is MDHEN and CDR2 SYDVKM. The CDR3 spells CASSPSGTENYEQYF. As DNA, the CDR3 is TGTGCCAGCAGTCCGTCCGGGACAGAGAACTACGAGCAGTACTTC.

Details on this clonotype: A much larger clonotype is one base distant, so this may be a read error. This chain joins TRBV20-1 and TRBJ2-5; maybe TRBD1 (6 bases). This CDR3 contains 15 residues. V dropped 6 bases and J dropped 11 bases, with 28 bases sitting between them. Germline CDR1 and CDR2: DFQATT and SNEGSKA (reference sequence). Here the CDR3 reads CSASPPGHLYNEQYF. CDR3 bases: TGCAGTGCGAGTCCCCCGGGACACCTATACAATGAGCAGTACTTC.

V usage is TRBV29-1 and J usage is TRBJ1-5, with D maybe TRBD1 (5 bases). V lost 5 bases, J lost 3 bases, and 8 bases lay in between. CDR3 length equals 12 residues. Germline CDR1 and CDR2: SQVTM and ANQGSEA. The CDR3 DNA reads TGCAGCGTTCAGGGTAACAATCAGCCCCAGCATTTT. Translated, it gives CSVQGNNQPQHF.

This CDR3 is CASSQDHETEDEQFF. DNA of the CDR3: TGCGCCAGCAGCCAAGATCATGAGACAGAGGATGAGCAGTTCTTC. The rearrangement links TRBV4-1 to TRBJ2-1; D perhaps matches TRBD1 (5 bases). The CDR3 loop spans 15 amino acids. V lost 0 bases and J lost 8, with 14 bases in between. In germline, CDR1 is MGHRA, CDR2 YSYEKL.

The rearrangement links TRBV20-1 to TRBJ1-1, with TRBD1 as a possible D gene (6 bases). CDR3 size: 15 residues. Germline V gives CDR1 DFQATT, CDR2 SNEGSKA (reference sequence). Trimming cost V 0 bases and J 1 base, with 12 bases left between them. The CDR3 sequence: CSARDVGTQNTEAFF. CDR3 sequence (DNA): TGCAGTGCTAGAGATGTGGGGACACAGAACACTGAAGCTTTCTTT.

V is TRBV2 and J is TRBJ2-3; D not resolved. Trimming took 6 bases from V and 5 from J, leaving 18 bases between them. Germline assignment: CDR1 SNHLY and CDR2 FYNNEI. The CDR3 extends over 15 amino acids. The CDR3 reads CASRSLNVGVDTQYF. The CDR3 DNA follows: TGTGCCAGCAGATCCCTTAACGTCGGCGTAGATACGCAGTATTTT.

V usage is TRBV5-5 and J usage is TRBJ2-2; D may be TRBD2 (5 bases). The CDR3 loop spans 15 amino acids. CDR1 is SGHKS, CDR2 YYEKEE, per germline (reference sequence). The V and J ends lost 1 base and 3 bases respectively, with 10 bases between them. CDR3 loop: CASSLMGSDTGELFF. The DNA of the CDR3 is TGTGCCAGCAGCTTGATGGGGAGCGACACCGGGGAGCTGTTTTTT.

This clonotype was recorded only once. The rearrangement joins TRBV6-6 to TRBJ2-7, with a possible D match to TRBD1 (6 bases). Germline loops: CDR1 MNHNY, CDR2 SVGAGI (reference sequence). V lost 6 bases to trimming and J lost 0 bases, with 12 bases between them. This CDR3 has 14 amino acids. The CDR3 reads CASSRRDISYEQYF. CDR3 sequence (DNA): TGTGCCAGCAGCCGCCGGGACATCTCCTACGAGCAGTACTTC.

This chain links TRBV6-2 or TRBV6-3 with TRBJ2-5; maybe TRBD2 (7 bases). Germline CDR1 reads MNHEY; CDR2 reads SVGEGT. CDR3 length: 19 residues. The V and J ends lost 2 bases and 1 base respectively, with 23 bases between them. Written as DNA, the CDR3 is TGTGCCAGCAGTTACGTTATGGCGGGGGCCGAACTTCTCCAAGAGACCCAGTACTTC. It specifies CASSYVMAGAELLQETQYF.

In this sample, this clonotype turned up many times. The J gene is TRBJ2-1, the V gene TRBV27, with D uncertain. Germline V lookup: CDR1 MNHEY, CDR2 SMNVEV (reference sequence). The CDR3 consists of 14 residues. Trimming cost V 2 bases and J 1 base, with 6 bases left between them. CDR3 coding DNA: TGTGCCAGCAGTTTAGTGGGGTCCTACAATGAGCAGTTCTTC. This sequence encodes CASSLVGSYNEQFF.

V gene TRBV10-3 combines with J gene TRBJ2-5; 10 nucleotides line up with TRBD1. CDR1 and CDR2 (germline): ENHRY, SYGVKD. This CDR3 region has 15 residues. Trimming at V came to 3 bases and at J to 5 bases, leaving 6 bases not matched to a gene. CDR3 nucleotide sequence: TGTGCCATCAGTGACGGACAGGGGGTTCAGGAGACCCAGTACTTC. Its translation: CAISDGQGVQETQYF.

This clonotype was detected only a few times. The chain links TRBV24-1 to TRBJ2-5; possible D gene TRBD2, 5 bases. The germline V gene encodes CDR1 KGHDR and CDR2 SFDVKD. V was cut by 0 bases and J by 1 base, with 5 bases left in between. There are 14 residues in the CDR3. The CDR3, as DNA: TGTGCCACCAGTGATTTGACTAGCCAAGAGACCCAGTACTTC. It codes for CATSDLTSQETQYF.

There are a few counts of this clonotype. This rearrangement joins TRBV29-1 to TRBJ1-1; 7 bases match TRBD1. Germline V gene lookup returns CDR1 SQVTM and CDR2 ANQGSEA. The CDR3 loop spans 14 amino acids. V dropped 4 bases and J dropped 1; count of bases not matched to a gene: 6. The CDR3 reads CSVAEGQENTEAFF. The CDR3 DNA reads TGCAGCGTTGCCGAAGGACAGGAGAACACTGAAGCTTTCTTT.

This clonotype was seen just once. The chain recombines TRBV5-1 with TRBJ2-3, with 9 bases fitting TRBD1. The CDR3 consists of 16 residues. Trimming took 3 bases from V and 2 from J; bases not matched to a gene: 7. CDR1 SGHRS and CDR2 YFSETQ come from the germline V gene. CDR3: CASSSTGTGITDTQYF. Written as DNA, the CDR3 is TGCGCCAGCAGCTCGACCGGGACAGGGATCACAGATACGCAGTATTTT.

A note on this clonotype: One end of the junction fails to match germline, which may point to a read error. V and J are TRBV3-1 and TRBJ2-7, with 7 bases fitting TRBD1. The J call could be wrong; TRBJ2-5 is a better fit for the DNA end. The length of the CDR3 is 14 residues. CDR1 LGHDT and CDR2 YNNKEL come from the germline V gene (reference sequence). CDR3 DNA: TGTGCCTGCAGCCAAGATCTCAGGGGGGAGACCCAGTACTTC. Protein product: CACSQDLRGETQYF.

This rearrangement joins TRBV28 to TRBJ2-4, with 7 bases fitting TRBD1. The CDR3 totals 14 residues. V shed 6 bases, J shed 5 bases, and the junction held 7 bases outside the gene matches. CDR1 is MDHEN, CDR2 SYDVKM, per germline. CDR3 sequence (DNA): TGTGCCAGCAGCCGAGGGGGCGTACAAAACATTCAGTACTTC. This gives the protein CASSRGGVQNIQYF.

The chain recombines TRBV9 with TRBJ1-1, with 9 bases that match TRBD1. Germline loops: CDR1 SGDLS, CDR2 YYNGEE. After removal of 7 bases from V and 6 bases from J, the junction contained 7 bases not matched to a gene. This CDR3 comprises 13 residues. CDR3 DNA sequence: TGTGCCAGCGGTAGACAGGGGGGCGCTGAAGCTTTCTTT. This codes for CASGRQGGAEAFF. Combining the CDR3 with reference TRBV9 and TRBJ1-1 gives the whole variable domain DSGVTQTPKHLITATGQRVTLRCSPRSGDLSVYWYQQSLDQGLQFLIQYYNGEERAKGNILERFSAQQFPDLHSELNLSSLELGDSALYFCASGRQGGAEAFFGQGTRLTVV.

This sequence joins TRBV7-9 and TRBJ2-5, with TRBD1 identical over 7 bases. The last part of the DNA fits TRBJ2-7 better; the J call may be wrong. Germline V gene data show CDR1 as SEHNR and CDR2 as FQNEAQ (reference sequence). This CDR3 spans 15 amino acids. CDR3 DNA sequence: TGTGCCAGCAGCTTTTTAGACAGGGATGGAGGCGAGCAGTACTTC. It is translated as CASSFLDRDGGEQYF.